These 28 T cell receptor beta chains were sequenced from one sample in a study of T cells in Graves' hyperthyroidism and ophthalmopathy. Amplification yielded TCR beta CDR3 regions, with RNA transcripts as the source. The HTBI primer set was used in a first-round RT-PCR of the TCR CDR3. TCRdb redid the calling of the multiplex PCR reads with MiXCR, one entry per CDR3 protein. This sample has 450,000 to 550,000 distinct CDR3 sequences, with roughly a quarter found just once. Input material: blood. The source of these receptors is a woman in her 30s with Graves' ophthalmopathy.

The V gene is TRBV24-1, the J gene TRBJ1-5, with D tentatively TRBD1 (5 bases). Germline V gene lookup returns CDR1 KGHDR and CDR2 SFDVKD. The CDR3 length is 12 residues. V lost 4 bases and J 10 bases, leaving 10 bases between the germline ends. In DNA, the CDR3 is TGTGCCACCAGTGACACGGGACCTCCCCAGCATTTT. It is translated as CATSDTGPPQHF.

As for this clonotype: At one of its ends the junction is not consistent with the germline gene, which may arise from a read error. The chain employs TRBV11-2 and TRBJ2-7; no clear D gene. This CDR3 has 11 amino acids. Germline-derived CDR1 and CDR2 are SGHAT and FQNNGV. CDR3 loop: CASSFRTGFFF. The CDR3 region has the DNA TGTGCCAGCAGCTTCAGGACGGGCTTCTTTTTC. Drawing the rest from reference TRBV11-2 and TRBJ2-7, the complete variable domain is EAGVAQSPRYKIIEKRQSVAFWCNPISGHATLYWYQQILGQGPKLLIQFQNNGVVDDSQLPKDRFSAERLKGVDSTLKIQPAKLEDSAVYLCASSFRTGFFFGPGTRLTVT.

This clonotype was detected ten times or more. V gene TRBV28 combines with J gene TRBJ1-5, with D hard to call. With 8 bases removed from V and 6 bases from J, the gap between germline ends came to 20 bases. In germline, CDR1 is MDHEN, CDR2 SYDVKM. This CDR3 contains 15 residues. CDR3 sequence (DNA): TGTGCCAGCTTTATGGGTGCGATTGGAGGTCAGCCCCAGCATTTT. The encoded protein is CASFMGAIGGQPQHF.

This clonotype appeared many times. The V and J genes are TRBV2 and TRBJ2-2; 8 bases fit TRBD2. The J segment lost 7 bases and the V segment lost 2 bases, leaving 6 bases of the junction unmatched. Germline CDR1 reads SNHLY; CDR2 reads FYNNEI. The CDR3 is 15 residues long. CDR3 DNA: TGTGCCAGCAGTGAACCCGGGGGGGCAGTCGGGGAGCTGTTTTTT. Encoded protein: CASSEPGGAVGELFF.

As for this clonotype: This sequence may be a read error, since a much larger clone differs from it by one base. The V call is TRBV30, the J call TRBJ2-5; D call uncertain. The CDR3 is 11 amino acids. The ends were cut back, 3 bases at V and 0 bases at J, with 2 bases in the middle. The germline CDR1 and CDR2 sequences are GTSNPN and SVGIG (reference sequence). The CDR3 is CAWRDQETQYF. CDR3 bases: TGTGCCTGGAGGGACCAAGAGACCCAGTACTTC.

The sample holds a few counts of this clonotype. The V call is TRBV14, the J call TRBJ2-7, with a possible D match to TRBD1 (5 bases). CDR3 length: 12 residues. The germline CDR1 and CDR2 sequences are SGHDN and FVKESK. V shed 3 bases and J shed 5 bases, with 8 bases lying between them. Here the CDR3 reads CASSHTRDEQYF. The DNA of the CDR3 is TGTGCCAGCAGCCATACCAGGGACGAGCAGTACTTC.

The V gene is TRBV6-2 or TRBV6-3, the J gene TRBJ2-5; D is unresolved. The V and J ends lost 6 bases and 5 bases respectively, with 10 bases between them. CDR1 and CDR2 from the germline V gene are MNHEY and SVGEGT. The CDR3 runs to 12 residues. CDR3 coding DNA: TGTGCCAGCAGCCCCGTTGACGAGACCCAGTACTTC. As protein: CASSPVDETQYF.

In its sample, this clonotype was seen many times. The chain carries TRBV15 and TRBJ2-4; D unresolved. V was trimmed by 0 bases and J by 0 bases, leaving 12 bases between them. This CDR3 is built from 17 residues. Germline-derived CDR1 and CDR2 are LNHNV and YYDKDF (reference sequence). The CDR3 loop is CATSRDSSGIAKNIQYF. CDR3 bases: TGTGCCACCAGCAGAGATTCGTCAGGAATAGCCAAAAACATTCAGTACTTC.

The chain couples TRBV3-1 to TRBJ2-5; 8 bases line up with TRBD2. The V gene end was trimmed by 0 bases and the J gene end by 1 base; junction bases not matched to a gene: 1. The CDR3 is 15 residues long. The germline gives CDR1 LGHDT, CDR2 YNNKEL (reference sequence). CDR3 DNA sequence: TGTGCCAGCAGCCAAGAACTAGCGGCCCAAGAGACCCAGTACTTC. It specifies CASSQELAAQETQYF.

This clonotype was observed a handful of times. The chain uses TRBV6-1 and TRBJ1-3; unclear D gene. The CDR3 is 14 residues long. Between the trimmed V and J ends, which lost 6 bases and 0 bases, there was a span of 9 bases. Germline CDR1 is MNHNS and CDR2 is SASEGT. CDR3 bases: TGTGCCAGCAGCATCGGGATCTCTGGAAACACCATATATTTT. This codes for CASSIGISGNTIYF.

This clonotype occurred many times. The chain recombines TRBV6-2 or TRBV6-3 with TRBJ2-5; 7 positions agree with TRBD1. The germline CDR1 and CDR2 sequences are MNHEY and SVGEGT. V dropped 5 bases and J dropped 5; count of bases not matched to a gene: 8. The CDR3 loop spans 14 amino acids. The CDR3 sequence is CASSKRQGGETQYF. For the CDR3, the DNA is TGTGCCAGCAGTAAGCGACAGGGTGGGGAGACCCAGTACTTC.

This clonotype was seen repeatedly, ten times or more. The chain is built from TRBV6-1 and TRBJ1-2; TRBD1 matches 9 bases. The CDR3 has 15 residues. The germline CDR1 and CDR2 sequences are MNHNS and SASEGT. The J segment lost 3 bases and the V segment lost 6 bases, leaving 8 bases of the junction unmatched. CDR3 bases: TGTGCCAGCAGAGCTAGACAGGGGGTTGACTATGGCTACACCTTC. Amino acid sequence: CASRARQGVDYGYTF.

In its sample, this clonotype was seen many times. The chain recombines TRBV11-1 with TRBJ1-1; 8 bases map to TRBD1. The CDR3 covers 15 residues. J was trimmed by 4 bases and V by 2 bases; bases with no gene match: 6. Germline CDR1 SGHAT, CDR2 FQDESV (reference sequence). The CDR3 nucleotides read TGTGCCAGCAGCTTAACGCCAGGGGGCATCACTGAAGCTTTCTTT. The encoded protein is CASSLTPGGITEAFF.

This clonotype was seen at least ten times. The chain joins TRBV29-1 to TRBJ2-2, with D unclear. V lost 6 bases, J lost 5 bases, and 10 bases lay in between. The germline CDR1 and CDR2 sequences are SQVTM and ANQGSEA. This CDR3 spans 12 amino acids. DNA of the CDR3: TGCAGCGTGGGAATAGGGACCGGGGAGCTGTTTTTT. Translated: CSVGIGTGELFF.

The CDR3 region has the DNA TGTGCCAGCAGTTACCCGGGAGGGGTGGATGAAGCTTTCTTT. Translated, it gives CASSYPGGVDEAFF. V and J are TRBV6-5 and TRBJ1-1, with D tentatively TRBD1 (5 bases). Per the germline V gene, CDR1 is MNHEY and CDR2 is SVGAGI. The V end lost 2 bases, the J end lost 7 bases, and 14 bases lay between the germline ends. The CDR3 spans 14 residues.

This clonotype was counted many times. This chain uses TRBV5-1 with TRBJ2-7; D is uncertain. CDR3 size: 13 residues. Germline V gives CDR1 SGHRS, CDR2 YFSETQ. V was cut by 8 bases and J by 0 bases, with 12 bases left in between. The DNA of the CDR3 is TGCGCCAGTTCGGGCCTGACCTCCTACGAGCAGTACTTC. It translates to CASSGLTSYEQYF. The full variable domain, rest sourced from reference TRBV5-1 and TRBJ2-7, is KAGVTQTPRYLIKTRGQQVTLSCSPISGHRSVSWYQQTPGQGLQFLFEYFSETQRNKGNFPGRFSGRQFSNSRSEMNVSTLELGDSALYLCASSGLTSYEQYFGPGTRLTVT.

The J gene is TRBJ1-1, the V gene TRBV7-9; a weak D match, TRBD1 (5 bases). The V gene lost 5 bases and the J gene lost 6 bases, with 19 bases spanning the gap. This CDR3 is built from 15 residues. Germline CDR1 is SEHNR and CDR2 is FQNEAQ (reference sequence). The CDR3 loop is CASSVWTFEHSEAFF. The CDR3, as DNA: TGTGCCAGCAGCGTTTGGACATTTGAACACTCTGAAGCTTTCTTT.

This clonotype occurred a few times. The chain links TRBV5-1 to TRBJ2-2; tentatively, D is TRBD1 (6 bases). This CDR3 contains 19 residues. The germline CDR1 and CDR2 sequences are SGHRS and YFSETQ. V was pared by 1 base and J by 0 bases, with 19 bases between. This chain's CDR3 is CASSLPRTEYLANTGELFF. CDR3 sequence (DNA): TGCGCCAGCAGCTTGCCGCGGACAGAATACCTCGCGAACACCGGGGAGCTGTTTTTT.

The chain links TRBV20-1 to TRBJ2-2, with D unresolved. CDR1 is DFQATT, CDR2 SNEGSKA, per germline (reference sequence). The V and J ends lost 1 base and 5 bases respectively, with 14 bases between them. CDR3 size: 15 residues. Here the CDR3 DNA reads TGCAGTGCTAGAGGGTGGGATAAGGCGACCGGGGAGCTGTTTTTT. Residues: CSARGWDKATGELFF.

V and J are TRBV20-1 and TRBJ1-5; D not certain. Trimming cost V 4 bases and J 0 bases, with 10 bases left between them. The CDR3 contains 14 residues. CDR1 DFQATT and CDR2 SNEGSKA come from the germline V gene (reference sequence). The CDR3 DNA reads as TGCAGTGCTATGGGATTTAATAGCAATCAGCCCCAGCATTTT. It is translated as CSAMGFNSNQPQHF.

The sample holds many counts of this clonotype. The chain uses TRBV6-5 and TRBJ2-2; 11 bases line up with TRBD1. J was trimmed by 7 bases and V by 2 bases; bases with no gene match: 3. CDR1 and CDR2 (germline): MNHEY, SVGAGI. CDR3 length: 15 amino acids. Written as DNA, the CDR3 is TGTGCCAGCAGTTACGCGGGACAGGGGGGCGGGGAGCTGTTTTTT. It is translated as CASSYAGQGGGELFF.

In its sample, this clonotype was seen many times. This chain joins TRBV20-1 and TRBJ2-5; tentative D call: TRBD1 (6 bases). Per the germline V gene, CDR1 is DFQATT and CDR2 is SNEGSKA (reference sequence). The V and J ends lost 1 base and 4 bases respectively, with 19 bases between them. This CDR3 is 16 amino acids long. CDR3 nucleotide sequence: TGCAGTGCTAGAGGGTCCACTACAGGGCCGGGAGAGACCCAGTACTTC. Translated, it gives CSARGSTTGPGETQYF.

This clonotype was observed a handful of times. The CDR3 here is CASSPDRSPNYGYTF. CDR3 coding DNA: TGTGCCAGCAGCCCAGACAGGTCCCCAAACTATGGCTACACCTTC. The chain recombines TRBV7-8 with TRBJ1-2, with a possible D match to TRBD1 (6 bases). Trimming took off 5 bases at V and 2 bases at J, with 15 bases between the two ends. Germline V gene sequence: CDR1 SGHVS, CDR2 FQNEAQ. The CDR3 consists of 15 residues.

The table lists this clonotype with many counts. The V gene is TRBV6-5, the J gene TRBJ2-7; TRBD1 matches at 9 bases. The trim removed 2 bases at V and 3 bases at J, leaving 5 bases unmatched. The CDR3 totals 15 residues. Germline lookup yields CDR1 MNHEY and CDR2 SVGAGI. The CDR3, as DNA: TGTGCCAGCAGTTACGGGGACAGGGACCACTACGAGCAGTACTTC. Residues: CASSYGDRDHYEQYF.

The V call is TRBV6-1, the J call TRBJ1-3; D is perhaps TRBD1 (6 bases). The V end lost 4 bases, the J end lost 0 bases, and 13 bases lay between the germline ends. The CDR3 has 16 amino acids. Per germline, CDR1 MNHNS and CDR2 SASEGT. This chain's CDR3 is CASSAPDSYSGNTIYF. For the CDR3, the DNA is TGTGCCAGCAGTGCCCCGGACAGTTACTCTGGAAACACCATATATTTT.

This clonotype has ten or more counts. The CDR3, as DNA: TGTGCCAGTACCTCTCCAGGGGTTACAGCTTTCTTT. It encodes CASTSPGVTAFF. V and J are TRBV19 and TRBJ1-1; TRBD1 might be the D (6 bases). This CDR3 is 12 amino acids long. The V end was cut by 7 bases, the J end by 10 bases, with 16 bases between. Germline-derived CDR1 and CDR2 are LNHDA and SQIVND (reference sequence).

This clonotype was picked up many times. The gene calls are TRBV24-1 and TRBJ2-2, with D unclear. The CDR3 length is 11 residues. The V and J ends lost 5 bases and 8 bases respectively, with 5 bases between them. Germline CDR1 KGHDR, CDR2 SFDVKD. CDR3 sequence reads: CATSALGELFF. The CDR3 nucleotides read TGTGCCACCAGTGCTTTAGGGGAGCTGTTTTTT.

This clonotype was seen many times. This chain uses TRBV20-1 with TRBJ1-2, with D unclear. Germline assignment: CDR1 DFQATT and CDR2 SNEGSKA (reference sequence). Trimming pared 4 bases from V and 8 bases from J, leaving 17 bases between. The CDR3 covers 13 residues. The CDR3 sequence: CSAIEMETGGYTF. The CDR3 nucleotides read TGCAGTGCTATAGAGATGGAAACGGGCGGCTACACCTTC.